This T cell receptor beta chain appears in the sequencing data of a study of CD8 T cells in ankylosing spondylitis. Study-wide results and caveats: Characteristic of ankylosing spondylitis blood, it appeared, was a TCR beta motif comprising 7 to 9 highly homologous variants. Certain motif variants had earlier been reported in reactive arthritis synovial fluid and blood.

V lost 6 bases to trimming and J lost 4 bases, with 16 bases between them. There are 15 residues in the CDR3. The germline V gene has CDR1 SNHLY and CDR2 FYNNEI. Remarks on this clonotype: Its matching antigen is unknown.

In TCRdb, the 5' RACE reads were re-called with MiXCR into one record per CDR3 protein. The data contain approximately 540,000 distinct CDR3 sequences, more than 9.5% of them singletons. The V and J genes are TRBV2 and TRBJ1-5, with D possibly TRBD1 on 6 matching bases. Material for sequencing was blood, either unsorted or a sorted T cell fraction (not recorded which). The clonotype was recovered from a male donor with ankylosing spondylitis. The CDR3 here is CASSSMTGANQPQHF. As DNA, the CDR3 is TGTGCCAGCAGCTCAATGACAGGAGCTAATCAGCCCCAGCATTTT.